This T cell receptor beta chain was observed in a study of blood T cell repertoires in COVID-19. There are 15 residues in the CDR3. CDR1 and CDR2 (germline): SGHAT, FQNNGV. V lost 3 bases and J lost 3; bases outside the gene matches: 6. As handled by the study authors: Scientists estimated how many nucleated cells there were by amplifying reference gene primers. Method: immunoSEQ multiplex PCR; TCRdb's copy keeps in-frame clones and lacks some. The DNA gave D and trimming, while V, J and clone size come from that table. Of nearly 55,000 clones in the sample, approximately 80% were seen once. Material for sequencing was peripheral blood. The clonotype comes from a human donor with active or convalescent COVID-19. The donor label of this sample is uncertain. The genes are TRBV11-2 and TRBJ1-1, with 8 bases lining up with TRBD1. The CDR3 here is CASSFSDRADTEAFF. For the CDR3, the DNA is TGTGCCAGCAGCTTCTCGGACAGGGCGGACACTGAAGCTTTCTTT. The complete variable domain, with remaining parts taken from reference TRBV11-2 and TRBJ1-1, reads EAGVAQSPRYKIIEKRQSVAFWCNPISGHATLYWYQQILGQGPKLLIQFQNNGVVDDSQLPKDRFSAERLKGVDSTLKIQPAKLEDSAVYLCASSFSDRADTEAFFGQGTRLTVV.